One and the same sample provided the 10 T cell receptor beta chains below, sequenced in a study of a mutant IDH1 vaccine in newly diagnosed glioma. TCRdb keeps only in-frame clones here, not all; method: immunoSEQ multiplex PCR. The sample lists 60,000 to 75,000 clones; 79% were seen once. Sample time point: baseline, week 1 (first vaccination visit). Documented treatment: pre-vaccination baseline after standard-of-care therapy. The sample consisted of PBMCs, taken from a glioma patient treated with radiotherapy, temozolomide or both. The receptors were gathered from a man aged 45-60 years with glioma.

The genes are TRBV5-6 and TRBJ1-2; D gene ambiguous. V gave up 2 bases and J gave up 7 bases, with 15 bases separating them. Germline CDR1 and CDR2: SGHDT and YYEEEE. This CDR3 is 14 amino acids long. The CDR3 here is CASSLGQLKVGYTF. The CDR3 DNA reads TGTGCCAGCAGCTTAGGCCAGCTTAAGGTTGGCTACACCTTC.

The chain is built from TRBV5-4 and TRBJ2-3; no reliable D call. V was shortened by 0 bases and J by 7 bases, with 9 bases between the two germline ends. Per the germline V gene, CDR1 is SGHNT and CDR2 is YYREEE (reference sequence). CDR3 length: 13 amino acids. The CDR3 spells CASSLAPSNTQYF. For the CDR3, the DNA is TGTGCCAGCAGCTTGGCCCCGTCGAATACGCAGTATTTT. Filled out from reference TRBV5-4 and TRBJ2-3, the complete variable domain reads ETGVTQSPTHLIKTRGQQVTLRCSSQSGHNTVSWYQQALGQGPQFIFQYYREEENGRGNFPPRFSGLQFPNYSSELNVNALELDDSALYLCASSLAPSNTQYFGPGTRLTVL.

The chain joins TRBV5-1 to TRBJ1-2; 10 bases fit TRBD1. Per the germline V gene, CDR1 is SGHRS and CDR2 is YFSETQ. CDR3 length equals 14 residues. The J segment lost 4 bases and the V segment lost 4 bases, leaving 4 bases of the junction unmatched. This chain's CDR3 is CASSPGTGVYGYTF. CDR3 bases: TGCGCCAGCAGCCCCGGGACAGGGGTCTATGGCTACACCTTC. The complete variable domain, with remaining parts taken from reference TRBV5-1 and TRBJ1-2, reads KAGVTQTPRYLIKTRGQQVTLSCSPISGHRSVSWYQQTPGQGLQFLFEYFSETQRNKGNFPGRFSGRQFSNSRSEMNVSTLELGDSALYLCASSPGTGVYGYTFGSGTRLTVV.

The genes are TRBV4-2 and TRBJ1-1; no clear D gene. The ends were cut back, 1 base at V and 12 bases at J, with 12 bases in the middle. Germline CDR1 and CDR2: LGHNA and YNFKEQ. This CDR3 is 12 amino acids long. CDR3 residues: CASSQARKGSFF. The CDR3 region has the DNA TGTGCCAGCAGCCAAGCTAGAAAAGGGTCTTTCTTT.

The chain has TRBV2 and TRBJ1-6; D unresolved. Trimming shortened V by 5 bases and J by 7 bases, and 12 bases separated the two germline ends. The germline V gene has CDR1 SNHLY and CDR2 FYNNEI. CDR3 length: 14 amino acids. The CDR3 reads CASSWEPSNSPLHF. As DNA, the CDR3 is TGTGCCAGCAGTTGGGAACCGTCAAATTCACCCCTCCACTTT.

The chain combines TRBV30 with TRBJ2-1; D is uncertain. CDR3 length: 12 residues. V dropped 2 bases and J dropped 7 bases, with 9 bases sitting between them. Germline V gene data show CDR1 as GTSNPN and CDR2 as SVGIG (reference sequence). The CDR3 region is CAWSPHANEQFF. CDR3 in DNA: TGTGCCTGGAGTCCTCACGCGAATGAGCAGTTCTTC.

The rearrangement links TRBV29-1 to TRBJ2-7; D is tentatively TRBD1 or TRBD2 (5 bases each). This CDR3 has 13 amino acids. Germline CDR1 and CDR2: SQVTM and ANQGSEA. V lost 0 bases and J lost 0, with 6 bases in between. The CDR3 is CSVEDGASYEQYF. The DNA for the CDR3 is TGCAGCGTTGAAGACGGGGCCTCCTACGAGCAGTACTTC.

The chain links TRBV11-1 to TRBJ2-7; perhaps D is TRBD1 or TRBD2 (5 bases each). Trimming pared 5 bases from V and 3 bases from J, leaving 11 bases between. The CDR3 totals 13 residues. Germline V gene lookup returns CDR1 SGHAT and CDR2 FQDESV (reference sequence). The CDR3 DNA follows: TGTGCCAGCAGCACGGGACCTGACTACGAGCAGTACTTC. Translating gives CASSTGPDYEQYF.

As to this clone: One end of the junction is discordant with germline, which a read error may explain. The chain is built from TRBV2 and TRBJ1-2, with TRBD1 matching 9 bases. The CDR3 spans 14 residues. Germline assignment: CDR1 SNHLY and CDR2 FYNNEI. CDR3 nucleotides: TGTGCCAGCAGTCCCGGGACAGGGAACTTTGGCTACACCTTC. Encoded protein: CASSPGTGNFGYTF.

The chain uses TRBV19 and TRBJ2-6; D gene unclear. Trimming stripped 3 bases from V and 0 bases from J, with 9 bases between. Germline V CDR1 and CDR2: LNHDA, SQIVND (reference sequence). The CDR3 is 16 residues long. CDR3 residues: CASSILPGSGANVLTF. Written as DNA, the CDR3 is TGTGCCAGTAGTATTCTCCCTGGCTCTGGGGCCAACGTCCTGACTTTC.